This entry lists 27 T cell receptor beta chains sequenced from one sample in a study of early T cells in non-severe SARS-CoV-2 infection (dated by TCRdb to the early 2020s). Library preparation employed 5' RACE. Instrument used: NextSeq 500. TCRdb cleaned the public reads at Q25 with fastp, built clones with MiXCR and kept in-frame beta chains. Each CDR3 protein appears once, grouped with its most common genes and DNA. A total of 35,000 to 40,000 distinct CDR3 sequences appear in this sample, about 9.3% of them only once. The ten largest clonotypes hold around 10% of the sample. Material: whole blood. The source of these receptors is an adult who was a healthcare worker with PCR-confirmed SARS-CoV-2 infection or an uninfected control (not recorded which).

This clonotype has only a few counts. This chain uses TRBV9 with TRBJ1-6; D is perhaps TRBD1 (5 bases). Trimming pared 4 bases from V and 6 bases from J, leaving 14 bases between. The CDR3 length is 15 residues. The germline V gene encodes CDR1 SGDLS and CDR2 YYNGEE. CDR3 in amino acids: CASSPEGQFNSPLHF. CDR3 coding DNA: TGTGCCAGCAGCCCAGAGGGGCAGTTTAATTCACCCCTCCACTTT.

This clonotype came up many times. V is TRBV19 and J is TRBJ1-2; 9 bases are shared with TRBD1. The CDR3 sequence is 16 residues long. Losses at the gene ends were 7 bases for V and 7 bases for J; bases not matched to a gene: 16. Germline values: CDR1 LNHDA, CDR2 SQIVND (reference sequence). The chain's CDR3 is CASTLRQGVKPGGYTF. CDR3 sequence (DNA): TGTGCCAGTACCCTCAGACAGGGGGTAAAACCGGGTGGCTACACCTTC.

This clonotype was seen ten or more times. The CDR3 DNA sequence: TGTGCCAGCCAACTTTGGGAAACCCGAGATTCACCCCTCCACTTT. Protein: CASQLWETRDSPLHF. V and J are TRBV28 and TRBJ1-6; D not resolved. The CDR3 is 15 residues long. V shed 8 bases and J shed 8 bases, with 19 bases lying between them. The germline CDR1 and CDR2 sequences are MDHEN and SYDVKM.

This clonotype is medium-sized (0.01 to 0.1%). The chain is built from TRBV11-2 and TRBJ2-1; 7 bases line up with TRBD1. The length of the CDR3 is 17 residues. The J segment lost 2 bases and the V segment lost 7 bases, leaving 14 bases of the junction unmatched. In germline, CDR1 is SGHAT, CDR2 FQNNGV. The CDR3 DNA reads as TGTGCCAGCACCAAAGTCCAGGGGGTCAGGCCCTACAATGAGCAGTTCTTC. It translates to CASTKVQGVRPYNEQFF.

This clonotype appeared a single time. V is TRBV21-1 and J is TRBJ1-6; the DNA was not compared with TRBD1, the D call given in the table. TRBV21-1 is a documented pseudogene. The CDR3 length is 19 residues. The CDR3 loop is CASSKVRQTTGQGEGVVHF. The CDR3 DNA follows: TGTGCCAGCAGCAAAGTACGCCAGACCACGGGACAGGGTGAAGGAGTTGTCCACTTT.

The chain has TRBV25-1 and TRBJ2-3; perhaps D is TRBD1 or TRBD2 (5 bases each). V lost 3 bases, J lost 9 bases, and 10 bases lay in between. The CDR3 spans 12 residues. Germline CDR1 and CDR2: MGHDK and SYGVNS. The CDR3 loop is CASSDWGTTQYF. CDR3 nucleotide sequence: TGTGCCAGCAGTGATTGGGGGACGACGCAGTATTTT. Combining the CDR3 with reference TRBV25-1 and TRBJ2-3 gives the whole variable domain EADIYQTPRYLVIGTGKKITLECSQTMGHDKMYWYQQDPGMELHLIHYSYGVNSTEKGDLSSESTVSRIRTEHFPLTLESARPSHTSQYLCASSDWGTTQYFGPGTRLTVL.

The chain couples TRBV29-1 to TRBJ2-5; TRBD1 might be the D (6 bases). Germline V gene sequence: CDR1 SQVTM, CDR2 ANQGSEA. The CDR3 covers 14 residues. V lost 7 bases and J lost 2, with 17 bases in between. The CDR3 loop reads CSASSTGSQETQYF. CDR3 bases: TGCAGCGCCTCCTCGACAGGTTCACAAGAGACCCAGTACTTC.

This clonotype came up many times. The chain carries TRBV4-3 and TRBJ1-5; no firm D call. The CDR3 runs to 14 residues. The V end lost 2 bases, the J end lost 1 base, and 6 bases lay between the germline ends. Germline V lookup: CDR1 LGHNA, CDR2 YSLEER. CDR3 sequence: CASSQSRSNQPQHF. CDR3 sequence (DNA): TGCGCCAGCAGCCAATCTCGCAGCAATCAGCCCCAGCATTTT.

This clonotype was recorded at least ten times. The rearrangement joins TRBV18 to TRBJ2-1; unclear D gene. With 2 bases removed from V and 9 bases from J, the gap between germline ends came to 14 bases. Per the germline V gene, CDR1 is KGHSH and CDR2 is LQKENI. The CDR3 contains 14 residues. The CDR3 DNA reads as TGTGCCAGCTCACCAAATTGGCCTGCAGGTGAGCAGTTCTTC. Residues: CASSPNWPAGEQFF.

This clonotype has a count of ten or more. The chain carries TRBV5-5 and TRBJ2-1, with 10 bases fitting TRBD2. Germline loops: CDR1 SGHKS, CDR2 YYEKEE (reference sequence). V trimming: 3 bases; J trimming: 13 bases; junction bases outside the gene matches: 22. The CDR3 spans 18 residues. CDR3 amino acids: CASSYKTGVAGGLMIQFF. The DNA for the CDR3 is TGTGCCAGCAGCTACAAAACCGGTGTAGCGGGGGGCCTCATGATTCAGTTCTTC.

This clonotype was seen ten or more times. The V and J genes are TRBV29-1 and TRBJ1-1, with TRBD1 identical over 7 bases. The germline CDR1 and CDR2 sequences are SQVTM and ANQGSEA. The V gene end was trimmed by 3 bases and the J gene end by 10 bases; junction bases not matched to a gene: 5. The CDR3 extends over 11 amino acids. The CDR3, as DNA: TGCAGCGTTGAGCTGACAGGGAGAGCTTTCTTT. This translates into CSVELTGRAFF.

This clonotype was detected a few times. The CDR3 DNA reads TGTGCCAGCAGCGTAGCCGTACCAGATACGCAGTATTTT. Translating gives CASSVAVPDTQYF. The V and J genes are TRBV9 and TRBJ2-3; D remains ambiguous. The CDR3 has 13 amino acids. CDR1 and CDR2 from the germline V gene are SGDLS and YYNGEE. Trimming left V 0 bases short and J 4 bases short, with 6 bases between.

The rearrangement uses TRBV11-2 and TRBJ2-5; no clear D gene. The CDR3 runs 14 residues. The germline V gene has CDR1 SGHAT and CDR2 FQNNGV. Trimming took off 3 bases at V and 0 bases at J, with 8 bases between the two ends. This chain's CDR3 is CASSFGPYQETQYF. CDR3 DNA sequence: TGTGCCAGCAGCTTTGGTCCGTACCAAGAGACCCAGTACTTC.

This clonotype was counted at least ten times. A read error may produce the germline difference seen at one junction end. This rearrangement joins TRBV10-3 to TRBJ1-6, with a possible D match to TRBD1 (5 bases). Germline V lookup: CDR1 ENHRY, CDR2 SYGVKD. The CDR3 runs to 14 residues. CDR3 protein: CAIRGTTSNSPLHF. CDR3 in DNA: TGTGCCATCAGGGGGACTACCTCAAATTCACCCCTCCATTTT.

There are many counts of this clonotype. The chain carries TRBV7-6 and TRBJ2-3; 12 bases are shared with TRBD2. The ends lost 5 bases at V and 6 bases at J; junction bases unmatched: 12. CDR1 SGHVS and CDR2 FNYEAQ come from the germline V gene. CDR3 length: 17 amino acids. CDR3 in DNA: TGTGCCAGCAGCCAACGACTAGCGGGGGACGAATGGGATACGCAGTATTTT. This gives the protein CASSQRLAGDEWDTQYF.

This clonotype was seen many times. V usage is TRBV6-5 and J usage is TRBJ2-3; D is tentatively TRBD1 or TRBD2 (6 bases each). This CDR3 spans 15 amino acids. The germline V gene has CDR1 MNHEY and CDR2 SVGAGI. V lost 6 bases to trimming and J lost 8 bases, with 21 bases between them. CDR3 nucleotides: TGTGCCAGCAGGATGATGGGGGGCCTAATTTCTACGCAGTATTTT. This sequence encodes CASRMMGGLISTQYF.

Note on this clonotype: This could be a read error, since a much larger clone is one nucleotide away. J is TRBJ2-3 and V is TRBV21-1. TRBV21-1 is given as a pseudogene. The length of the CDR3 is 16 residues. For the CDR3, the DNA is TGTCCCAGCAGCAAAAACGATCCGTCTAGCACAGATACGCAGTATTTT. Its protein product is CPSSKNDPSSTDTQYF.

The sample holds many counts of this clonotype. J is TRBJ1-5 and V is TRBV6-5; perhaps TRBD1 as D (6 bases). The germline gives CDR1 MNHEY, CDR2 SVGAGI. The CDR3 consists of 15 residues. Between the trimmed V and J ends, which lost 6 bases and 5 bases, there was a span of 17 bases. CDR3 nucleotides: TGTGCCAGCAGCCTAGTACAGGGAGGGCATCAGCCCCAGCATTTT. Its protein is CASSLVQGGHQPQHF.

This clonotype was detected ten times or more. The genes are TRBV2 and TRBJ1-5; D unclear. The V gene lost 7 bases and the J gene lost 0 bases, with 10 bases spanning the gap. The germline V gene encodes CDR1 SNHLY and CDR2 FYNNEI. The CDR3 has 14 residues. The CDR3 nucleotides read TGTGCCAGCAAACAGAGTAATAGCAATCAGCCCCAGCATTTT. Its protein product is CASKQSNSNQPQHF.

Ten or more counts support this clonotype. Here the CDR3 reads CATAGSRLFF. The CDR3 DNA reads TGTGCCACCGCGGGGAGCCGACTTTTCTTT. V and J are TRBV6-6 and TRBJ1-1; D unresolved. The CDR3 is 10 residues long. CDR1 and CDR2 (germline): MNHNY, SVGAGI (reference sequence). Trimming shortened V by 10 bases and J by 13 bases, and 16 bases separated the two germline ends.

This clonotype was counted between two and nine times. The CDR3 region is CASSRGRYGPEAFF. In DNA, the CDR3 is TGTGCCAGCAGCCGGGGGCGATACGGGCCTGAAGCTTTCTTT. The J gene is TRBJ1-1, the V gene TRBV28; D perhaps matches TRBD1 (6 bases). Germline V CDR1 and CDR2: MDHEN, SYDVKM. The CDR3 contains 14 residues. V lost 6 bases and J 6 bases, leaving 17 bases between the germline ends.

This clonotype was detected ten times or more. The rearrangement uses TRBV9 and TRBJ2-7; 8 bases match TRBD1. The V gene's germline CDR1 is SGDLS and CDR2 YYNGEE. This CDR3 is 15 amino acids long. Unmatched junction bases numbered 13, after V lost 4 bases and J lost 7 bases. Here the CDR3 DNA reads TGTGCCAGCAGCAGAACGGGGACAGGCTCTCGGGAGCAGTACTTC. Translated: CASSRTGTGSREQYF.

This clonotype was counted a few times. The rearrangement uses TRBV6-4 and TRBJ2-3, with 11 bases that match TRBD2. V shed 6 bases and J 1 base; nucleotides not matched to a gene: 3. CDR1 is MRHNA and CDR2 is SNTAGT in the germline V gene. This CDR3 is 15 amino acids long. CDR3 nucleotide sequence: TGTGCCAGCAGCCCGACTAGCGGGGGCACAGATACGCAGTATTTT. Protein sequence: CASSPTSGGTDTQYF.

This clonotype was seen repeatedly, ten times or more. This sequence joins TRBV20-1 and TRBJ2-1; 8 bases fit TRBD2. The germline V gene has CDR1 DFQATT and CDR2 SNEGSKA (reference sequence). The CDR3 length is 14 residues. V gave up 6 bases and J gave up 0 bases; unmatched junction bases: 4. CDR3 in amino acids: CSAAGGASYNEQFF. The CDR3 coding sequence is TGCAGTGCAGCCGGGGGGGCCTCCTACAATGAGCAGTTCTTC.

The gene calls are TRBV7-2 and TRBJ2-7; D is uncertain. The germline gives CDR1 SGHTA, CDR2 FQGNSA. The CDR3 is made up of 14 amino acids. The V end lost 2 bases, the J end lost 1 base, and 9 bases lay between the germline ends. The chain's CDR3 is CASSLFGISYEQYF. The CDR3 DNA sequence: TGTGCCAGCAGCTTATTTGGTATTTCCTACGAGCAGTACTTC.

There are many counts of this clonotype. The genes are TRBV12-3 or TRBV12-4 and TRBJ2-1; D remains unclear. This CDR3 has 12 amino acids. Trimming stripped 6 bases from V and 5 bases from J, with 8 bases between. In DNA form, the CDR3 reads TGTGCCAGCAGGCCGACTGACAATGAGCAGTTCTTC. Protein: CASRPTDNEQFF.

About this clonotype itself: Germline is not matched at one junction end, which may reflect a read error. The chain couples TRBV4-2 to TRBJ1-2, with a weak D call TRBD1 (6 bases). The CDR3 is made up of 12 amino acids. Germline CDR1 is LGHNA and CDR2 is YNFKEQ. This CDR3 is CDSSQNRDQASF. CDR3 nucleotide sequence: TGTGACAGCAGCCAAAACAGGGATCAGGCCTCCTTC.